This paragraph reports one TCR beta chain. The data belong to a study of long-term antiretroviral therapy in people with HIV. Study-wide context: Initial samples were collected about a decade before the 2015 immediate-ART recommendation.

At survey level, the immunoSEQ assay was run in its v3.0 version. Generated by immunoSEQ multiplex PCR, the TCRdb table keeps only in-frame clones and is missing some. The sample has 25,000 to 35,000 clones, roughly 90% seen once. None of the participants with HIV were treated outside the United States. The germline V gene has CDR1 SGDLS and CDR2 YYNGEE. V lost 4 bases and J 9 bases, leaving 9 bases between the germline ends. CDR3 length: 11 residues. The chain recombines TRBV9 with TRBJ2-3; D assignment may be TRBD1 or TRBD2 (5 bases each). The source was unsorted PBMCs, collected 3.1 years after starting antiretroviral therapy. The receptor was derived from a man between 18 and 29 years old with HIV. The chain's CDR3 is CASSPGGTQYF. DNA for the CDR3: TGTGCCAGCAGCCCTGGGGGAACGCAGTATTTT.